This T cell receptor (beta chain) was recorded in a study of T-cell reconstitution after alpha-beta-depleted transplantation in children. This clonotype was observed at least ten times. V lost 2 bases to trimming and J lost 7 bases, with 15 bases between them. The CDR3 is 14 amino acids. Germline V lookup: CDR1 SGHRS, CDR2 YFSETQ. Construction of the TCRbeta library involved unique molecular identifiers. TCRdb analysed the PCR reads with MiXCR anew, one entry per CDR3 protein. This table holds 90,000 to 100,000 distinct CDR3 sequences, 20% to 30% found once. The V gene is TRBV5-1, the J gene TRBJ2-5; maybe TRBD2 (6 bases). The sample here was PBMCs, taken before TCRalphabeta/CD19-depleted stem cell transplant. The TCR was taken from a boy aged 2 to 10 with acute lymphoblastic leukemia, due to receive a stem cell transplant. The DNA for the CDR3 is TGCGCCAGCAGCTTCGGGGCGGAGGGAGGGACCCAGTACTTC. Its protein is CASSFGAEGGTQYF.